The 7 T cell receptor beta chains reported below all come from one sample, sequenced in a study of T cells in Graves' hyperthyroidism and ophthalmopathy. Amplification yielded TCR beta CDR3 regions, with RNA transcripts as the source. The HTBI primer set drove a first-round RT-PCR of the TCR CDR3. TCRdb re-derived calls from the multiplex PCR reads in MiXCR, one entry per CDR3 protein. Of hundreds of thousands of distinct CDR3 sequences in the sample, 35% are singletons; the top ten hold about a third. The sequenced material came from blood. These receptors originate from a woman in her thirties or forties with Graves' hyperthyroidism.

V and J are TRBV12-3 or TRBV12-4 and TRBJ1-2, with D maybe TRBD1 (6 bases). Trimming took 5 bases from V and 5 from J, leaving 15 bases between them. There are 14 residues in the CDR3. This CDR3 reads CASSLQRGPYGYTF. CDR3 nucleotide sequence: TGTGCCAGCAGTCTTCAACGGGGGCCGTATGGCTACACCTTC.

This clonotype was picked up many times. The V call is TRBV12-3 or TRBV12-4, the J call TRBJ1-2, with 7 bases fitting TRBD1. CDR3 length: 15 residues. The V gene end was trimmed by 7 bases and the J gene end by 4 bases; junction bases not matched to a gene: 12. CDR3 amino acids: CASTPPPTGTYGYTF. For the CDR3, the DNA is TGTGCCAGCACCCCACCCCCGACAGGGACCTATGGCTACACCTTC.

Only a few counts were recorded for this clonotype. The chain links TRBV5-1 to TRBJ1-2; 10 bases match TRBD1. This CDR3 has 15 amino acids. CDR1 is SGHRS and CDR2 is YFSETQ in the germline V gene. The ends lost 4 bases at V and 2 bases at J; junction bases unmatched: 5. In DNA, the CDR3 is TGCGCCAGCAGCGGAGGGACAGGGGCCAACTATGGCTACACCTTC. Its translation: CASSGGTGANYGYTF.

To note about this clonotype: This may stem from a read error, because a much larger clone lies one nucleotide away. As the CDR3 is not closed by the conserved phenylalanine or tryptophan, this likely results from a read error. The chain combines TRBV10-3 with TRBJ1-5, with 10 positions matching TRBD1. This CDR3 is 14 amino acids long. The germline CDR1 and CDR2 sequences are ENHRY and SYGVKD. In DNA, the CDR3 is TGTGCCAGCAGTTTGACAGGGGGCTCGCAGCCCCAGCATCTT. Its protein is CASSLTGGSQPQHL.

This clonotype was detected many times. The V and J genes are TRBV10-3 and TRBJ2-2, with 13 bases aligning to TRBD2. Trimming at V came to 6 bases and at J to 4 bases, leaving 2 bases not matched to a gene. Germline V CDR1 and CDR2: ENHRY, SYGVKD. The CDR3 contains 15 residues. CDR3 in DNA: TGTGCCATCAGGGGGACTAGCGGGACCACCGGGGAGCTGTTTTTT. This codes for CAIRGTSGTTGELFF.

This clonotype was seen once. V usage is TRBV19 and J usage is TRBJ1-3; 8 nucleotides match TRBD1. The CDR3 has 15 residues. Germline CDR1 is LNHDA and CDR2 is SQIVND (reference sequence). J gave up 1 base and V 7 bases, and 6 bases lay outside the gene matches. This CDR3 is CASTLRGRSGNTIYF. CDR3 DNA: TGTGCCAGTACCCTCAGGGGGCGATCTGGAAACACCATATATTTT.

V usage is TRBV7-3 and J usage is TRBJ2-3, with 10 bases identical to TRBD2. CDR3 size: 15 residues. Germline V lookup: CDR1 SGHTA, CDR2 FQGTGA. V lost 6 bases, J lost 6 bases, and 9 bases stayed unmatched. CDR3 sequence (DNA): TGTGCCAGCAGGGGGAGCGGGGGGGCCTTCGATACGCAGTATTTT. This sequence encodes CASRGSGGAFDTQYF.